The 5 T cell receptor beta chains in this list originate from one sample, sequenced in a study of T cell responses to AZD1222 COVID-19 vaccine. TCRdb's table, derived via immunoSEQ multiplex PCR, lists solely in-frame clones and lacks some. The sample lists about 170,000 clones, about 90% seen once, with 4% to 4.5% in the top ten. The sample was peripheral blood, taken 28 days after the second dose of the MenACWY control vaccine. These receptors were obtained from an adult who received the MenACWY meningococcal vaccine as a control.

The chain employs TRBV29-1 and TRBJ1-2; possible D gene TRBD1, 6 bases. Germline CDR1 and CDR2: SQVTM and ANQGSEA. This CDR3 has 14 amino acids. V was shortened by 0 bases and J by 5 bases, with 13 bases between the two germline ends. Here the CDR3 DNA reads TGCAGCGTTGAAGATATGGGACAACCTTATGGCTACACCTTC. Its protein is CSVEDMGQPYGYTF.

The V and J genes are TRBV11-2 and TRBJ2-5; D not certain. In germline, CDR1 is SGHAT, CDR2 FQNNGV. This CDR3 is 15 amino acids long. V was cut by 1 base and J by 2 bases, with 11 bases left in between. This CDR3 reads CASSLVLGSQETQYF. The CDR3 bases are TGTGCCAGCAGCTTAGTTCTGGGCAGTCAAGAGACCCAGTACTTC.

CDR3 loop: CAWSAGLAGRLNNEQFF. CDR3 in DNA: TGTGCCTGGAGTGCCGGGCTAGCGGGAAGGCTGAACAATGAGCAGTTCTTC. The chain joins TRBV30 to TRBJ2-1; TRBD2 aligns across 9 bases. V shed 1 base, J shed 5 bases, and the junction held 12 bases outside the gene matches. This CDR3 is built from 17 residues. Germline values: CDR1 GTSNPN, CDR2 SVGIG (reference sequence).

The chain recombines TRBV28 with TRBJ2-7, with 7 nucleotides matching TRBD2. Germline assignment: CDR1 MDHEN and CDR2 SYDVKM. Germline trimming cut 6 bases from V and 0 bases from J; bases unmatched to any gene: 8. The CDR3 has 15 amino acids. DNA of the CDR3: TGTGCCAGCAGCCCGAGCGGGGCAAGCTCCTACGAGCAGTACTTC. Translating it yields CASSPSGASSYEQYF.

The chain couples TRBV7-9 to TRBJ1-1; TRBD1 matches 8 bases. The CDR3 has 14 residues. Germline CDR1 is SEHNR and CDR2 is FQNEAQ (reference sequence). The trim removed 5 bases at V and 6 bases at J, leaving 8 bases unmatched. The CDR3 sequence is CASSLGTGSSEAFF. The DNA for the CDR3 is TGTGCCAGCAGCCTTGGGACAGGCTCCTCTGAAGCTTTCTTT.